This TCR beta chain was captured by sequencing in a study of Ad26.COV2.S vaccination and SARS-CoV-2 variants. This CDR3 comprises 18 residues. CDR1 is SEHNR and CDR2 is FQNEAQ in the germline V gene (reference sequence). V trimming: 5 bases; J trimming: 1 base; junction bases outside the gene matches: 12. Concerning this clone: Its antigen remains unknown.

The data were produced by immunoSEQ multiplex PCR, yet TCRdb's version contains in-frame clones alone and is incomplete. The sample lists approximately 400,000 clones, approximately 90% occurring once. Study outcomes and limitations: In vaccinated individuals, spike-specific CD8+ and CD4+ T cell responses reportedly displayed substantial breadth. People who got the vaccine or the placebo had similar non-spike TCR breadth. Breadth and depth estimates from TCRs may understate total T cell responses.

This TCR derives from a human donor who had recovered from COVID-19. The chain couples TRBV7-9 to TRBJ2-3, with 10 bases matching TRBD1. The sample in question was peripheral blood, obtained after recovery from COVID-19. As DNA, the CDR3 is TGTGCCAGCAGCCCAGTCCCCGGGGACAGGGGACGCACAGATACGCAGTATTTT. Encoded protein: CASSPVPGDRGRTDTQYF.